The 10 T cell receptor beta chains presented below share a single source sample, sequenced in a study of human thymus T cells. Thymus specimens were resections from corrective heart surgery. Here immunoSEQ multiplex PCR was the method, and the copy in TCRdb shows in-frame clones only, minus some. The table includes tens of thousands of clones, approximately 96% detected once. Sequencing used thymus tissue. These receptor sequences come from a boy less than two years old with a congenital heart defect but otherwise immunologically healthy.

This chain links TRBV7-9 with TRBJ2-5; 9 bases line up with TRBD1. The CDR3 is 17 amino acids. Per germline, CDR1 SEHNR and CDR2 FQNEAQ (reference sequence). V lost 5 bases, J lost 5 bases, and 15 bases stayed unmatched. The CDR3 is CASSIGTGRHRMETQYF. DNA for the CDR3: TGTGCCAGCAGCATAGGGACAGGGAGGCACAGGATGGAGACCCAGTACTTC.

The chain uses TRBV5-8 and TRBJ2-5, with unresolved D. This CDR3 is built from 11 residues. The germline V and J ends were trimmed by 1 base and 4 bases, with 2 bases remaining between them. Looked up from germline, CDR1 is SGHTS and CDR2 is YDEGEE. CDR3 nucleotide sequence: TGTGCCAGCAGCTTGCGAGAGACCCAGTACTTC. Its translation: CASSLRETQYF.

The chain recombines TRBV7-2 with TRBJ2-3; D is undetermined. This CDR3 spans 14 amino acids. In germline, CDR1 is SGHTA, CDR2 FQGNSA. Trimming took 5 bases from V and 0 from J, leaving 9 bases between them. The CDR3 DNA sequence: TGTGCCAGCAGCCGATCAGTGAGCACAGATACGCAGTATTTT. Protein: CASSRSVSTDTQYF.

The gene calls are TRBV19 and TRBJ2-7; 16 bases match TRBD2. This CDR3 contains 19 residues. V gave up 4 bases and J gave up 7 bases; unmatched junction bases: 16. Germline V CDR1 and CDR2: LNHDA, SQIVND (reference sequence). The CDR3 coding sequence is TGTGCCAGTAGTAGACGCTTGGGACTAGCGGGAGGGCGGACGGTGGAGCAGTACTTC. The encoded protein is CASSRRLGLAGGRTVEQYF.

The chain joins TRBV4-2 to TRBJ1-2, with TRBD1 matching over 8 bases. Germline V lookup: CDR1 LGHNA, CDR2 YNFKEQ. The CDR3 consists of 17 residues. With V trimmed by 4 bases and J by 2 bases, 12 bases remained unmatched. In DNA, the CDR3 is TGTGCCAGCAGCCTACAGATCGGGACAGGCAAAAACTATGGCTACACCTTC. Its protein is CASSLQIGTGKNYGYTF.

The chain joins TRBV7-6 to TRBJ2-1; D may be TRBD2 (6 bases). With 2 bases removed from V and 7 bases from J, the gap between germline ends came to 24 bases. Germline V CDR1 and CDR2: SGHVS, FNYEAQ. This CDR3 contains 18 residues. As DNA, the CDR3 is TGTGCCAGCAGCTTATCCACTACAGCGGGCCCCAAGGAGAATGAGCAGTTCTTC. This translates into CASSLSTTAGPKENEQFF.

This chain links TRBV7-9 with TRBJ1-1; D perhaps matches TRBD1 (5 bases). Germline CDR1 SEHNR, CDR2 FQNEAQ (reference sequence). The CDR3 has 15 residues. V dropped 1 base and J dropped 4 bases, with 13 bases sitting between them. The CDR3 sequence: CASSLEPAGITEAFF. CDR3 in DNA: TGTGCCAGCAGCTTAGAGCCCGCAGGGATCACTGAAGCTTTCTTT.

The chain joins TRBV5-1 to TRBJ2-7, with TRBD2 matching 12 bases. CDR1 SGHRS and CDR2 YFSETQ come from the germline V gene. This CDR3 is built from 17 residues. With 1 base clipped from V and 5 bases from J, the junction kept 10 bases outside the gene matches. The CDR3 coding sequence is TGCGCCAGCAGCTTGTTTTCTAGCGGGAGGGCCGGTGACGAGCAGTACTTC. Translated: CASSLFSSGRAGDEQYF.

In its sample, this clone was seen once. Other DNA sequences in the same sample also yield this CDR3. The chain combines TRBV7-2 with TRBJ2-3; D gene unclear. This CDR3 is built from 13 residues. The V and J ends lost 5 bases and 5 bases respectively, with 11 bases between them. Germline V gene lookup returns CDR1 SGHTA and CDR2 FQGNSA. The CDR3 nucleotides are TGTGCCAGCAGCCCGCCGCGGCGAGATACGCAGTATTTT. Amino acids: CASSPPRRDTQYF.

V and J are TRBV18 and TRBJ2-1; tentatively, D is TRBD2 (5 bases). The CDR3 is 14 amino acids. Trimming stripped 1 base from V and 7 bases from J, with 11 bases between. The germline V gene encodes CDR1 KGHSH and CDR2 LQKENI. CDR3 DNA sequence: TGTGCCAGCTCACCACGGGAGAGAGGGAATGAGCAGTTCTTC. This sequence encodes CASSPRERGNEQFF.